Presented here are 25 T cell receptor beta chains from one specimen sequenced in a study of blood T cell repertoires in COVID-19. TCRdb's table, derived via immunoSEQ multiplex PCR, lists solely in-frame clones and lacks some. Found here are 400,000 or so clones, 80% to 90% of them singletons; the top ten hold less than 2.5%. The sample taken for sequencing was PBMCs or T cells enriched from blood (not recorded which). The receptor source for this set is a man between 40 and 49 years old in a cohort exposed to, infected with or recovered from COVID-19 (not recorded which).

The J gene is TRBJ1-2, the V gene TRBV5-6; D unresolved. The CDR3 is 13 residues long. The germline V and J ends were trimmed by 0 bases and 3 bases, with 6 bases remaining between them. The V gene's germline CDR1 is SGHDT and CDR2 YYEEEE. The CDR3 sequence: CASSLGGDYGYTF. DNA for the CDR3: TGTGCCAGCAGCTTGGGGGGAGACTATGGCTACACCTTC.

The rearrangement links TRBV5-1 to TRBJ2-7, with 11 positions matching TRBD2. This CDR3 comprises 16 residues. Germline CDR1 SGHRS, CDR2 YFSETQ. J was trimmed by 5 bases and V by 1 base; bases with no gene match: 8. CDR3 in amino acids: CASSLRTSGSSNEQYF. CDR3 nucleotides: TGCGCCAGCAGCTTGCGTACTAGCGGGAGCTCTAACGAGCAGTACTTC.

The chain carries TRBV3-1 (or the pseudogene TRBV3-2) and TRBJ2-5; D call uncertain. The germline V gene encodes CDR1 LGHDT and CDR2 YNNKEL (reference sequence). V was pared by 4 bases and J by 0 bases, with 3 bases between. The CDR3 covers 12 residues. CDR3 bases: TGTGCCAGCAGCCTCGACCAAGAGACCCAGTACTTC. This codes for CASSLDQETQYF.

The chain joins TRBV18 to TRBJ1-5; TRBD1 is a possible D gene (6 bases). Germline-derived CDR1 and CDR2 are KGHSH and LQKENI. The CDR3 spans 13 residues. Between the trimmed V and J ends, which lost 5 bases and 4 bases, there was a span of 9 bases. The CDR3 protein is CASSSGQNQPQHF. CDR3 DNA: TGTGCCAGCTCATCGGGACAAAATCAGCCCCAGCATTTT.

J is TRBJ2-1 and V is TRBV10-2; 11 nucleotides align to TRBD1. Trimming took 9 bases from V and 8 from J; bases not matched to a gene: 9. Per germline, CDR1 WSHSY and CDR2 SAAADI. The CDR3 length is 14 residues. The CDR3 coding sequence is TGCGCCAGTGAACCCGGGACAGGGGGTTATGAGCAGTTCTTC. Translation: CASEPGTGGYEQFF.

About this clone itself: Other DNA sequences within the sample encode an identical CDR3. The chain employs TRBV3-1 (or the pseudogene TRBV3-2) and TRBJ1-3; D remains ambiguous. This CDR3 comprises 13 residues. In germline, CDR1 is LGHDT, CDR2 YNNKEL (reference sequence). Trimming removed 0 bases at V and 3 bases at J, with 3 bases between. CDR3 sequence (DNA): TGTGCCAGCAGCCAAGACCTTGGAAACACCATATATTTT. Its translation: CASSQDLGNTIYF.

This chain joins TRBV28 and TRBJ2-6, with 11 bases fitting TRBD1. Trimming removed 8 bases from V and 1 base from J; junction bases left unmatched: 7. CDR1 is MDHEN, CDR2 SYDVKM, per germline. CDR3 length: 17 amino acids. As DNA, the CDR3 is TGTGCCAGCCGGACAGGGGGCGCCAGGTCTGGGGCCAACGTCCTGACTTTC. Translating it yields CASRTGGARSGANVLTF.

The V and J genes are TRBV6-1 and TRBJ1-5; the D gene is possibly TRBD1 (6 bases). Trimming stripped 4 bases from V and 3 bases from J, with 13 bases between. The CDR3 covers 15 residues. The germline CDR1 and CDR2 sequences are MNHNS and SASEGT. The CDR3 sequence: CASSAAGQYNQPQHF. CDR3 nucleotides: TGTGCCAGCAGTGCAGCCGGACAGTACAATCAGCCCCAGCATTTT.

This chain connects TRBV6-5 to TRBJ2-7, with D perhaps matching TRBD1 (5 bases). Germline assignment: CDR1 MNHEY and CDR2 SVGAGI. Trimming removed 8 bases from V and 2 bases from J, with 10 bases in between. The CDR3 is made up of 12 amino acids. CDR3 protein: CASGDSPYEQYF. DNA of the CDR3: TGTGCCAGCGGAGACAGTCCCTACGAGCAGTACTTC.

The V gene is TRBV4-1, the J gene TRBJ2-1, with 7 bases fitting TRBD1. The CDR3 contains 15 residues. Germline V lookup: CDR1 MGHRA, CDR2 YSYEKL. Unmatched junction bases numbered 12, after V lost 3 bases and J lost 10 bases. CDR3 nucleotides: TGCGCCAGCAGCCAGGACAGGTATGGAGTGTTCGAGCAGTTCTTC. This codes for CASSQDRYGVFEQFF.

V is TRBV5-1 and J is TRBJ2-2; no clear D gene. CDR1 and CDR2 (germline): SGHRS, YFSETQ. This CDR3 spans 13 amino acids. Trimming shortened V by 4 bases and J by 6 bases, and 10 bases separated the two germline ends. For the CDR3, the DNA is TGCGCCAGCAGCGATGAGATACCCGGGGAGCTGTTTTTT. This gives the protein CASSDEIPGELFF.

DNA for the CDR3: TGTGCCTGGGCCCTTAGCGGGAGGGTCGGGGAGCTGTTTTTT. Protein product: CAWALSGRVGELFF. V usage is TRBV30 and J usage is TRBJ2-2; TRBD2 matches 11 bases. V lost 5 bases and J lost 7; bases outside the gene matches: 6. Germline assignment: CDR1 GTSNPN and CDR2 SVGIG (reference sequence). The length of the CDR3 is 14 residues.

The chain has TRBV14 and TRBJ2-3, with D possibly matching TRBD1 (5 bases). Germline assignment: CDR1 SGHDN and CDR2 FVKESK. V was shortened by 0 bases and J by 0 bases, with 10 bases between the two germline ends. This CDR3 is 16 amino acids long. The CDR3 reads CASSQEVGPSTDTQYF. CDR3 DNA: TGTGCCAGCAGCCAAGAGGTGGGGCCTAGCACAGATACGCAGTATTTT.

This clone appeared a few times. This sample also contains other DNA sequences that code for the same CDR3. CDR3 sequence reads: CASSQAGTSGSYEQYF. The CDR3 bases are TGTGCCAGCAGCCAGGCCGGGACTAGCGGTTCCTACGAGCAGTACTTC. The gene calls are TRBV3-1 (or the pseudogene TRBV3-2) and TRBJ2-7; 11 positions agree with TRBD2. V dropped 3 bases and J dropped 1; count of bases not matched to a gene: 5. Germline V gene data show CDR1 as LGHDT and CDR2 as YNNKEL (reference sequence). The length of the CDR3 is 16 residues.

This chain links TRBV28 with TRBJ2-7; maybe TRBD2 (5 bases). Looked up from germline, CDR1 is MDHEN and CDR2 is SYDVKM. V was clipped by 6 bases and J by 3 bases, with 15 bases between them. The CDR3 has 14 residues. The CDR3 nucleotides read TGTGCCAGCAGCCGACCGGGGAAAGGCTACGAGCAGTACTTC. Its translation is CASSRPGKGYEQYF.

The chain recombines TRBV5-1 with TRBJ2-5, with 11 positions matching TRBD2. Trimming at V came to 0 bases and at J to 0 bases, leaving 4 bases not matched to a gene. The CDR3 is 17 residues long. Germline CDR1 and CDR2: SGHRS and YFSETQ. CDR3 sequence: CASSLALAGGHQETQYF. Here the CDR3 DNA reads TGCGCCAGCAGCTTGGCCCTAGCGGGAGGCCACCAAGAGACCCAGTACTTC. Combining the CDR3 with reference TRBV5-1 and TRBJ2-5 gives the whole variable domain KAGVTQTPRYLIKTRGQQVTLSCSPISGHRSVSWYQQTPGQGLQFLFEYFSETQRNKGNFPGRFSGRQFSNSRSEMNVSTLELGDSALYLCASSLALAGGHQETQYFGPGTRLLVL.

The V gene is TRBV30, the J gene TRBJ1-1; TRBD1 is a possible D gene (5 bases). This CDR3 comprises 13 residues. Trimming shortened V by 3 bases and J by 3 bases, and 11 bases separated the two germline ends. Germline values: CDR1 GTSNPN, CDR2 SVGIG (reference sequence). Written as DNA, the CDR3 is TGTGCCTGGAGCCAAACAGGAGACACTGAAGCTTTCTTT. Protein product: CAWSQTGDTEAFF.

CDR3 protein: CASSIVRGYEQFF. The CDR3 DNA sequence: TGTGCCAGTAGTATAGTGCGGGGCTATGAGCAGTTCTTC. The rearrangement joins TRBV19 to TRBJ2-1; weak D call: TRBD2 (6 bases). CDR3 length: 13 residues. Germline V gives CDR1 LNHDA, CDR2 SQIVND (reference sequence). The V end was cut by 1 base, the J end by 8 bases, with 9 bases between. The entire variable domain, with the rest obtained from reference TRBV19 and TRBJ2-1, is as follows: DGGITQSPKYLFRKEGQNVTLSCEQNLNHDAMYWYRQDPGQGLRLIYYSQIVNDFQKGDIAEGYSVSREKKESFPLTVTSAQKNPTAFYLCASSIVRGYEQFFGPGTRLTVL.

The genes are TRBV11-2 and TRBJ2-7; D call uncertain. Germline loops: CDR1 SGHAT, CDR2 FQNNGV. The CDR3 loop spans 14 amino acids. V was clipped by 5 bases and J by 0 bases, with 11 bases between them. DNA for the CDR3: TGTGCCAGCAGCATCTTGAGTGGCTCCTACGAGCAGTACTTC. This translates into CASSILSGSYEQYF.

This rearrangement joins TRBV7-2 to TRBJ1-1, with a weak D call TRBD1 (6 bases). Per the germline V gene, CDR1 is SGHTA and CDR2 is FQGNSA. The CDR3 is 16 residues long. V was shortened by 3 bases and J by 2 bases, with 16 bases between the two germline ends. The CDR3 here is CASSFRGSSGNTEAFF. As DNA, the CDR3 is TGTGCCAGCAGCTTCAGGGGTAGTTCGGGAAACACTGAAGCTTTCTTT.

J is TRBJ1-2 and V is TRBV18; D unresolved. Trimming took 6 bases from V and 1 from J, leaving 9 bases between them. The CDR3 loop spans 13 amino acids. Germline V gene lookup returns CDR1 KGHSH and CDR2 LQKENI. The CDR3, as DNA: TGTGCCAGCTCTCCTCCTAATAACTATGGCTACACCTTC. This translates into CASSPPNNYGYTF. Drawing the rest from reference TRBV18 and TRBJ1-2, the complete variable domain is NAGVMQNPRHLVRRRGQEARLRCSPMKGHSHVYWYRQLPEEGLKFMVYLQKENIIDESGMPKERFSAEFPKEGPSILRIQQVVRGDSAAYFCASSPPNNYGYTFGSGTRLTVV.

The rearrangement uses TRBV6-6 and TRBJ1-1; 7 bases match TRBD1. The germline CDR1 and CDR2 sequences are MNHNY and SVGAGI (reference sequence). Losses at the gene ends were 5 bases for V and 3 bases for J; bases not matched to a gene: 9. The CDR3 contains 15 residues. The DNA for the CDR3 is TGTGCCAGCAGTACCACCTTCAGGGGGGACACTGAAGCTTTCTTT. Its translation is CASSTTFRGDTEAFF.

This chain links TRBV2 with TRBJ1-4; D possibly corresponds to TRBD1 (6 bases). This CDR3 is built from 15 residues. Germline-derived CDR1 and CDR2 are SNHLY and FYNNEI. V was clipped by 7 bases and J by 4 bases, with 16 bases between them. As DNA, the CDR3 is TGTGCCAGCACGGAATTTGGACAGAGTAATGAAAAACTGTTTTTT. The encoded protein is CASTEFGQSNEKLFF.

V usage is TRBV27 and J usage is TRBJ2-7, with TRBD2 identical over 13 bases. The germline V gene has CDR1 MNHEY and CDR2 SMNVEV (reference sequence). V dropped 5 bases and J dropped 2; count of bases not matched to a gene: 6. The CDR3 sequence is 16 residues long. The CDR3 DNA reads as TGTGCCAGCAGTCTAAAACTAGCGGGAGGGCCCTACGAGCAGTACTTC. This gives the protein CASSLKLAGGPYEQYF.

The V and J genes are TRBV5-1 and TRBJ2-7; perhaps TRBD1 as D (6 bases). CDR1 is SGHRS and CDR2 is YFSETQ in the germline V gene. The V end was cut by 4 bases, the J end by 3 bases, with 17 bases between. The CDR3 sequence is 15 residues long. The CDR3 DNA sequence: TGCGCCAGCAGCCTCGAGGCAGGGGCGCGCTACGAGCAGTACTTC. Protein sequence: CASSLEAGARYEQYF. The complete variable domain, with remaining parts taken from reference TRBV5-1 and TRBJ2-7, reads KAGVTQTPRYLIKTRGQQVTLSCSPISGHRSVSWYQQTPGQGLQFLFEYFSETQRNKGNFPGRFSGRQFSNSRSEMNVSTLELGDSALYLCASSLEAGARYEQYFGPGTRLTVT.